This TCR beta chain is from a study of T-cell memory formation after mild COVID-19. Via MiXCR, TCRdb re-called the 5' RACE reads, giving one row per CDR3 protein. The table records a few hundred thousand distinct CDR3 sequences, under 25% of them present only once. The germline gives CDR1 SGHAT, CDR2 FQNNGV. There are 15 residues in the CDR3. V shed 5 bases and J 2 bases; nucleotides not matched to a gene: 2. This clonotype was picked up many times. The V and J genes are TRBV11-2 and TRBJ2-5; 13 positions match TRBD2. Sequenced: PBMCs or a T cell subset sorted from them (not recorded which). This TCR derives from a man between 18 and 35 years old who had mild COVID-19 (a few samples of this study predate the infection). Cell type and time point are not known. The CDR3 DNA reads as TGTGCCAGCAGCCCGGGACTAGCGGGGCAAGAGACCCAGTACTTC. This codes for CASSPGLAGQETQYF.